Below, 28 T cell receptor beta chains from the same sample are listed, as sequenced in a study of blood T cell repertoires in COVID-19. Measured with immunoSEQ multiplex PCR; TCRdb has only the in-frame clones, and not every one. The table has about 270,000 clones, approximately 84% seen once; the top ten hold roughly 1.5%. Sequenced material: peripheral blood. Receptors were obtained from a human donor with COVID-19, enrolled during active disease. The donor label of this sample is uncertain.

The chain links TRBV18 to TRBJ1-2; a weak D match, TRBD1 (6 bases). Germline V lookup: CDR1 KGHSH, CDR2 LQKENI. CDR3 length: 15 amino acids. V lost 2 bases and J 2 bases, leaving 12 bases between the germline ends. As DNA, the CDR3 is TGTGCCAGCTCACCAGACCCCCAGGGGAACTATGGCTACACCTTC. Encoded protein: CASSPDPQGNYGYTF.

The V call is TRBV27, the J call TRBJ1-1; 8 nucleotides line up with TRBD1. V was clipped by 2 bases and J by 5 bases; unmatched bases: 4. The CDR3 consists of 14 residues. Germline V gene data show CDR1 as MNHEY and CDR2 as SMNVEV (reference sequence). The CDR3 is CASSLDRGATEAFF. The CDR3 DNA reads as TGTGCCAGCAGTTTAGACAGGGGCGCAACTGAAGCTTTCTTT.

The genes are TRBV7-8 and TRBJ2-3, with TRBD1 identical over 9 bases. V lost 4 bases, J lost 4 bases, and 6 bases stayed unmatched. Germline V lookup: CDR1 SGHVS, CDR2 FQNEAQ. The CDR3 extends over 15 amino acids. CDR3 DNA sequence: TGTGCCAGCAGCTGGGGGACAGGGATTTCAGATACGCAGTATTTT. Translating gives CASSWGTGISDTQYF.

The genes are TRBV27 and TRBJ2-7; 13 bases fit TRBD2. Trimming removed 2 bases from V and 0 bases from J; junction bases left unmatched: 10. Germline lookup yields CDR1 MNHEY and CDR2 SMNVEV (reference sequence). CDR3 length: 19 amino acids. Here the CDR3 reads CASSLRTSGRAISSYEQYF. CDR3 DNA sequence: TGTGCCAGCAGTTTAAGGACTAGCGGGAGAGCCATTAGCTCCTACGAGCAGTACTTC.

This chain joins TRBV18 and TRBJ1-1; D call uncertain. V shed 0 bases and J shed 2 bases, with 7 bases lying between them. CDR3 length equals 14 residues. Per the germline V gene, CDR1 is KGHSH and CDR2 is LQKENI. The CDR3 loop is CASSPPSGNTEAFF. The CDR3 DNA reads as TGTGCCAGCTCACCACCGAGCGGTAACACTGAAGCTTTCTTT.

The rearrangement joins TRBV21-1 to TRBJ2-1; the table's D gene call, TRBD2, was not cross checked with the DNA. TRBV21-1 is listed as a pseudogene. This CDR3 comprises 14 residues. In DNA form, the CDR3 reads TGTGCCAGCAGCATGAGCGAACCCTACAATGAGCAGTTCTTC. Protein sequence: CASSMSEPYNEQFF.

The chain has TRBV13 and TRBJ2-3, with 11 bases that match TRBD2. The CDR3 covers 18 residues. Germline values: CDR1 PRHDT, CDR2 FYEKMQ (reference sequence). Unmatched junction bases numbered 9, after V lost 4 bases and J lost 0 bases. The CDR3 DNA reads TGTGCCAGCAGCTCTATCGGACTAGCGGGTTATAGCACAGATACGCAGTATTTT. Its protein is CASSSIGLAGYSTDTQYF.

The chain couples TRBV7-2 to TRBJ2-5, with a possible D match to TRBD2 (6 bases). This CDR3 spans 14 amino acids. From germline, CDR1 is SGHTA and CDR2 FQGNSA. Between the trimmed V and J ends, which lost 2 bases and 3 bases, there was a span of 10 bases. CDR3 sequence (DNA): TGTGCCAGCAGCTTATTCGGGGGTGAAGAGACCCAGTACTTC. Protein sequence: CASSLFGGEETQYF.

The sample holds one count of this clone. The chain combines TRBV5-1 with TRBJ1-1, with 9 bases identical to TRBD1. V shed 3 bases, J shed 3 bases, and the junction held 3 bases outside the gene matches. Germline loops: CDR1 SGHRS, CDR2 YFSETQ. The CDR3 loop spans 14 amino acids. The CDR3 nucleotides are TGCGCCAGCAGCTCACAGGGGGCTTACACTGAAGCTTTCTTT. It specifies CASSSQGAYTEAFF.

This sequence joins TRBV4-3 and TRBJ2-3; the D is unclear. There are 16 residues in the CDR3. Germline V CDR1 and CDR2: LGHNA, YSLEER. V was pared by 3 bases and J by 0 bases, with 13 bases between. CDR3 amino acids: CASSQSPSLSTDTQYF. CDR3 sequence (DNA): TGCGCCAGCAGCCAGTCCCCTTCTCTGAGCACAGATACGCAGTATTTT.

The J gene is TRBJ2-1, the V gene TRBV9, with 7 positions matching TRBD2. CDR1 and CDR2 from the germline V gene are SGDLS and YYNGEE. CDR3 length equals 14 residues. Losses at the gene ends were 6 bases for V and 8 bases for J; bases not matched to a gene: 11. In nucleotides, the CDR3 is TGTGCCAGCACCCCAAAGGGCGGGAGTTATGAGCAGTTCTTC. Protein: CASTPKGGSYEQFF.

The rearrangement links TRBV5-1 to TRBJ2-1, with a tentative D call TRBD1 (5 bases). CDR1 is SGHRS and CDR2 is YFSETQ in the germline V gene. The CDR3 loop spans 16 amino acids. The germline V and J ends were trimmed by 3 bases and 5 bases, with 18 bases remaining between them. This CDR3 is CASSSWGLQINNEQFF. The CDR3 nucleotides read TGCGCCAGCAGCTCATGGGGCCTACAAATTAACAATGAGCAGTTCTTC.

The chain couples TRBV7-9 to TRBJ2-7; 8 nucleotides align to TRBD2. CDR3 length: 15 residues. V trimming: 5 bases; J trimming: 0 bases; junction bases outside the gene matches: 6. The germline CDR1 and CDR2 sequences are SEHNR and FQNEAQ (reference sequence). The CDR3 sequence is CASSPREVSSYEQYF. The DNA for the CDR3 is TGTGCCAGCAGCCCGCGGGAGGTCAGCTCCTACGAGCAGTACTTC.

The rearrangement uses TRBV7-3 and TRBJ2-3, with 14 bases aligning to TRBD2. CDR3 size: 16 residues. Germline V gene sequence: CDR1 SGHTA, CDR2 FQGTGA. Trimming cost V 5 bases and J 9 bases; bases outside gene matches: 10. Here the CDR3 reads CASSLDGTSGRGTQYF. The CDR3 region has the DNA TGTGCCAGCAGCCTGGATGGGACTAGCGGGAGAGGAACGCAGTATTTT.

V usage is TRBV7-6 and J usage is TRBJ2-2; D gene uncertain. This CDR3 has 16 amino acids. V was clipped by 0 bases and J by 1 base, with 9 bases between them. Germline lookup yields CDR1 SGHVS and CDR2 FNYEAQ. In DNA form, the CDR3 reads TGTGCCAGCAGCTTAGCACAGCTGAAGAACACCGGGGAGCTGTTTTTT. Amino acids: CASSLAQLKNTGELFF.

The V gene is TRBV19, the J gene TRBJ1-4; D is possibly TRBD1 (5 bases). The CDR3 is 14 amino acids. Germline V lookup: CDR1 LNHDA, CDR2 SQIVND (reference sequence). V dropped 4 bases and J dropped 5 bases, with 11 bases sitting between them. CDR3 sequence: CASSKVQGNEKLFF. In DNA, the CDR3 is TGTGCCAGTAGTAAAGTCCAGGGAAATGAAAAACTGTTTTTT. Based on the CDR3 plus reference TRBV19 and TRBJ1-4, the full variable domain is DGGITQSPKYLFRKEGQNVTLSCEQNLNHDAMYWYRQDPGQGLRLIYYSQIVNDFQKGDIAEGYSVSREKKESFPLTVTSAQKNPTAFYLCASSKVQGNEKLFFGSGTQLSVL.

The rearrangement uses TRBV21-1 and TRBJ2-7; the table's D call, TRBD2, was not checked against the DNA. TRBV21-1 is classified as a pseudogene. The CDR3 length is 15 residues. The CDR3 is CASTNRTRTICEQYF. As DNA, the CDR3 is TGTGCCAGCACCAATCGAACAAGGACTATCTGCGAGCAGTACTTC.

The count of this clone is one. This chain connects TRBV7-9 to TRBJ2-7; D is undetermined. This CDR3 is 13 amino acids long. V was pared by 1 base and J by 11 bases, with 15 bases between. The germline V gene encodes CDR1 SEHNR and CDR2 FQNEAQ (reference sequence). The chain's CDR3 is CASSLDPGGDKYF. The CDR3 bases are TGTGCCAGCAGCTTAGATCCCGGTGGAGATAAGTACTTC.

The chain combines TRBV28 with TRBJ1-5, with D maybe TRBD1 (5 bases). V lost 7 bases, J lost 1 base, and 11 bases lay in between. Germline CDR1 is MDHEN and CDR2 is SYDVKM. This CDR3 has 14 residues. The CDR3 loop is CASTTGLSNQPQHF. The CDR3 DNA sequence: TGTGCCAGCACCACAGGTTTGAGCAATCAGCCCCAGCATTTT.

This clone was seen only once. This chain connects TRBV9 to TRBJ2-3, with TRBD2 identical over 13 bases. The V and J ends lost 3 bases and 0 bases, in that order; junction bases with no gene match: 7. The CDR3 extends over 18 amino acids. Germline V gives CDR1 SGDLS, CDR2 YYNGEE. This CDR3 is CASSGLAGGLLSTDTQYF. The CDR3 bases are TGTGCCAGCAGCGGACTAGCGGGGGGTCTTTTGAGCACAGATACGCAGTATTTT. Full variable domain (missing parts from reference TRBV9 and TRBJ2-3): DSGVTQTPKHLITATGQRVTLRCSPRSGDLSVYWYQQSLDQGLQFLIQYYNGEERAKGNILERFSAQQFPDLHSELNLSSLELGDSALYFCASSGLAGGLLSTDTQYFGPGTRLTVL.

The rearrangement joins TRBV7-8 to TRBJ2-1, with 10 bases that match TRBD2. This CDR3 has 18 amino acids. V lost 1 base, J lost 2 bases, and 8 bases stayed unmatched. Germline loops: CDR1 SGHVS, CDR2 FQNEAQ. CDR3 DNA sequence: TGTGCCAGCAGCTTAGAGGGGCCTAGCGGGAGCCCCTACAATGAGCAGTTCTTC. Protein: CASSLEGPSGSPYNEQFF.

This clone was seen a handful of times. This CDR3 is CASSVGPGGALNEKLFF. The CDR3 nucleotides read TGTGCCAGCAGCGTAGGGCCTGGGGGGGCGCTTAATGAAAAACTGTTTTTT. This chain uses TRBV9 with TRBJ1-4; a possible D gene is TRBD1 (6 bases). The V and J ends lost 0 bases and 4 bases respectively, with 16 bases between them. This CDR3 has 17 residues. Germline loops: CDR1 SGDLS, CDR2 YYNGEE.

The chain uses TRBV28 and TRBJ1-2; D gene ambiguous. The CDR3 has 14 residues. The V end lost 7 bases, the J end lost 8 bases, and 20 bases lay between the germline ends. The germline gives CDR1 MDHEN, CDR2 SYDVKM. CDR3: CASNQVNQRVGYTF. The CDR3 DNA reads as TGTGCCAGCAATCAAGTGAATCAGCGGGTCGGCTACACCTTC.

The chain's CDR3 is CASSPPLAGRAEQYF. CDR3 sequence (DNA): TGTGCCAGCAGTCCCCCACTAGCGGGTAGAGCAGAGCAGTACTTC. The chain employs TRBV6-5 and TRBJ2-7, with 9 bases fitting TRBD2. Trimming removed 5 bases from V and 7 bases from J; junction bases left unmatched: 12. Germline V gene sequence: CDR1 MNHEY, CDR2 SVGAGI. The CDR3 covers 15 residues.

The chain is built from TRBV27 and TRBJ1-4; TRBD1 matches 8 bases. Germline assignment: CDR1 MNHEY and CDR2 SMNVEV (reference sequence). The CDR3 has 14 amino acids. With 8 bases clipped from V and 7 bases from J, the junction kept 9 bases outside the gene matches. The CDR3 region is CASQVGQVAEKLFF. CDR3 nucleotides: TGTGCCAGCCAAGTGGGACAGGTGGCTGAAAAACTGTTTTTT. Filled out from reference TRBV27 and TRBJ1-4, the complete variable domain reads EAQVTQNPRYLITVTGKKLTVTCSQNMNHEYMSWYRQDPGLGLRQIYYSMNVEVTDKGDVPEGYKVSRKEKRNFPLILESPSPNQTSLYFCASQVGQVAEKLFFGSGTQLSVL.

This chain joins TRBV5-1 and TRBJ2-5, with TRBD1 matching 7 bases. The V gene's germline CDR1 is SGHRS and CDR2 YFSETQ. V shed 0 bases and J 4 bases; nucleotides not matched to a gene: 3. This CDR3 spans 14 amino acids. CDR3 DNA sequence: TGCGCCAGCAGCTTGGCCCCAGGGGGAGAGACCCAGTACTTC. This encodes CASSLAPGGETQYF.

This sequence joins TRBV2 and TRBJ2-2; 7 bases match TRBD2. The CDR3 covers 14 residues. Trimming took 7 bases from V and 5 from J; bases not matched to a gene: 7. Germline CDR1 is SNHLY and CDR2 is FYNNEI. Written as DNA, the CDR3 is TGTGCCAGCAAAGAACTAGCGTTTACCGGGGAGCTGTTTTTT. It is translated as CASKELAFTGELFF.

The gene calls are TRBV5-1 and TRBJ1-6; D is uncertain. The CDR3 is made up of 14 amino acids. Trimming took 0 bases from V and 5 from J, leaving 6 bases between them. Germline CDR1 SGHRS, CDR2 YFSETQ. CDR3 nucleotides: TGCGCCAGCAGCTTGGTAGCCGATAATTCACCCCTCCACTTT. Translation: CASSLVADNSPLHF.